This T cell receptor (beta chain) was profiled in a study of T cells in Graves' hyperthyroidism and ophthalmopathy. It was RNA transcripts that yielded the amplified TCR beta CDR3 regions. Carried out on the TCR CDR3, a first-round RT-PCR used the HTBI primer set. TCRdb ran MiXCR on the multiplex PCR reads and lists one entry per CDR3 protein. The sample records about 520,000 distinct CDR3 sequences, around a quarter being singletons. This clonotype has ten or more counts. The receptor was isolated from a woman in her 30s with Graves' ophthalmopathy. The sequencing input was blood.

The CDR3 here is CASSLISPVLFF. The CDR3 region has the DNA TGTGCCAGCAGTTTAATCAGTCCGGTGCTGTTTTTT. The chain joins TRBV12-3 or TRBV12-4 to TRBJ2-2, with D uncertain. The CDR3 extends over 12 amino acids. V lost 2 bases to trimming and J lost 13 bases, with 11 bases between them.